The clone carrying this T cell receptor (beta chain) appeared a few times. Its target is unknown. These data belong to a study of T cells after yellow fever vaccination. General study findings and limits: A large majority of primary-vaccination clones showed up again after the booster (around 96% CD4, about 90% CD8). The study noted that FACS-sorted repertoires could contain abundant clonotypes contaminating from the bulk population.

The CDR3 runs 13 residues. Trimming shortened V by 4 bases and J by 0 bases, and 6 bases separated the two germline ends. Germline values: CDR1 MRHNA, CDR2 SNTAGT. Each CDR3 protein is one row after TCRdb ran MiXCR on the 5' RACE reads. The sample lists 300,000 or so distinct CDR3 sequences, approximately 4.2% occurring once. The chain combines TRBV6-4 with TRBJ1-2, with no clear D. This clonotype was sampled from a man between 18 and 29 years old who received the YFV17D yellow fever vaccine. The source was PBMCs, collected 5 days after the yellow fever booster vaccination. CDR3 loop: CASSAEANYGYTF. CDR3 DNA sequence: TGTGCCAGCAGTGCGGAAGCTAACTATGGCTACACCTTC.